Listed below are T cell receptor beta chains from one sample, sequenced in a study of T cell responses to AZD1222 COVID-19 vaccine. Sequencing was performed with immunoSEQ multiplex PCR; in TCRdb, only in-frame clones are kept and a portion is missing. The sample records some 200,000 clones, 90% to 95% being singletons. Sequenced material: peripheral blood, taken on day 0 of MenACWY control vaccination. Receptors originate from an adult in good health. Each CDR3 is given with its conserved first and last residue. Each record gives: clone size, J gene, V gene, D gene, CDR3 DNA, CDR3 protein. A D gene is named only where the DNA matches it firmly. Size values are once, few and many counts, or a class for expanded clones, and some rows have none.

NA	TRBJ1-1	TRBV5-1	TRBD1	TGCGCCAGCAGCTTGGTCACAGGGGGGAACACTGAAGCTTTCTTT	CASSLVTGGNTEAFF
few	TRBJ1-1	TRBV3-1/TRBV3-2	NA	TGTGCCAGCAGCCAAGTTCGGTCCACTGAAGCTTTCTTT	CASSQVRSTEAFF
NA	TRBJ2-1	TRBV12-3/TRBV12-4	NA	TGTGCCAGCAGAGGGCGGGCCTACAATGAGCAGTTCTTC	CASRGRAYNEQFF
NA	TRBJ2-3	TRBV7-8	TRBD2	TGTGCCAGCAGCTTAGCCGCGACTAGCGGGAATGAAGATACGCAGTATTTT	CASSLAATSGNEDTQYF
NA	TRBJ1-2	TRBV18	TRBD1	TGTGCCAGCTCACCATTGGGGACAGGGGCTGATAACTATGGCTACACCTTC	CASSPLGTGADNYGYTF
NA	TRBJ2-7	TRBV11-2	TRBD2	TGTGCCAGCAGCTCACTAGCGGGGGACTCCTACGAGCAGTACTTC	CASSSLAGDSYEQYF
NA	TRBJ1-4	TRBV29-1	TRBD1	TGCAGCGTTCTGAAAGGGACAGGGGGGATTAATGAAAAACTGTTTTTT	CSVLKGTGGINEKLFF
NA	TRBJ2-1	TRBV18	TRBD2	TGTGCCAGCTCACGCGGACTAGCGGGCCACAATGAGCAGTTCTTC	CASSRGLAGHNEQFF
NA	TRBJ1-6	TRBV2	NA	TGTGCCAGTCAAAGGCGCGGGAGCTCCTATAATTCACCCCTCCACTTT	CASQRRGSSYNSPLHF
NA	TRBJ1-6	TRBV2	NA	TGTGCCAGCAGTGAAATAGGGGGGTATAATTCACCCCTCCACTTT	CASSEIGGYNSPLHF
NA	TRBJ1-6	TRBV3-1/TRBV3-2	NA	TGTGCCAGCAGCCCCACTACGGGGGGGGCGGATTCACCCCTCCACTTT	CASSPTTGGADSPLHF
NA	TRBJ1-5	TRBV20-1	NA	TGCAGTGCTAGTTTGGGTCCTAGCAATCAGCCCCAGCATTTT	CSASLGPSNQPQHF
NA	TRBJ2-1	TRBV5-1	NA	TGCGCCAGCAGCCTAAACACACGTAACAATGAGCAGTTCTTC	CASSLNTRNNEQFF
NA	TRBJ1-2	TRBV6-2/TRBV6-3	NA	TGTGCCAGCAGTTACCGCCCGGCAGGGAAGCATGGCTACACCTTC	CASSYRPAGKHGYTF
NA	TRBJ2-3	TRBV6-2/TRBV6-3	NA	TGTGCCAGCAGTTCTCGGGGGGCCAGTGCGCAGTATTTT	CASSSRGASAQYF
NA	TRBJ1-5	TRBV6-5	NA	TGTGCCAGCAGCACCGATAGGCAGGGTCAGCCCCAGCATTTT	CASSTDRQGQPQHF
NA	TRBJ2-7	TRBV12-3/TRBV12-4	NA	TGTGCCAGCAGCTTCGGAGGCGAGCAGTACTTC	CASSFGGEQYF
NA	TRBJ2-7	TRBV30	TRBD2	TGTGCCTGGAGAGAGCGGGGGGGATCCTACGAGCAGTACTTC	CAWRERGGSYEQYF
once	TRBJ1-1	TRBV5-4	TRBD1	TGTGCCAGCAGCCGTGACAGGGCGAACACTGAAGCTTTCTTT	CASSRDRANTEAFF
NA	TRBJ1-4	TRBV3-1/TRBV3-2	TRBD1	TGTGCCAGCAGCCAAGATTGGACAGGGGCGTTGAACGAAAAACTGTTTTTT	CASSQDWTGALNEKLFF
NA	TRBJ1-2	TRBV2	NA	TGTGCCAGCAGTGAAGGCGGGTTAGCTAACTATGGCTACACCTTC	CASSEGGLANYGYTF
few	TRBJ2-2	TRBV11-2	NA	TGTGCCAGCAGCGAGACCAGGGCCGGGGAGCTGTTTTTT	CASSETRAGELFF
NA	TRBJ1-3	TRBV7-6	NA	TGTGCCAGCAGCTCCCTGAGCTCTGGAAACACCATATATTTT	CASSSLSSGNTIYF
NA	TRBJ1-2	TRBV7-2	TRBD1	TGTGCCAGCAGCCCTGACAGGGTTGCTGGCTACACCTTC	CASSPDRVAGYTF
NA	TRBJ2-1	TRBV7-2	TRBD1	TGTGCCAGCAGCTTATTTCCGTTTGGACAGGGCAATGAGCAGTTCTTC	CASSLFPFGQGNEQFF
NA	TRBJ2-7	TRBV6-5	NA	TGTGCCAGCAGTTACTCCCCAGTGTCCTACGAGCAGTACTTC	CASSYSPVSYEQYF
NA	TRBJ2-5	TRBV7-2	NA	TGTGCCAGCAGCTTAGATAGGGGAGAGACCCAGTACTTC	CASSLDRGETQYF
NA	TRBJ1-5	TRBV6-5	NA	TGTGCCAGCGGGAGGAAAGGGGGGAATCAGCCCCAGCATTTT	CASGRKGGNQPQHF
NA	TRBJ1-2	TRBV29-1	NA	TGCAGCTCCAAGGACGCCGTATATGGCTACACCTTC	CSSKDAVYGYTF
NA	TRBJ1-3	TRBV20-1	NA	TGCAGTGCTAGTACAGGGCCAGGAAACACCATATATTTT	CSASTGPGNTIYF
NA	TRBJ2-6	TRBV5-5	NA	TGTGCCAGCAGCCCCATAACAGTCTCTGGGGCCAACGTCCTGACTTTC	CASSPITVSGANVLTF
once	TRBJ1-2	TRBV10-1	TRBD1	TGCGCCAGCAGTGCGGGCACAGGGGGCTCCTCTGGTGGCTACACCTTC	CASSAGTGGSSGGYTF
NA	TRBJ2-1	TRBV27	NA	TGTGCCAGCAGTCCCCAGGACAATGAGCAGTTCTTC	CASSPQDNEQFF
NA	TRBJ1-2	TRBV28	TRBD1	TGTGCCAGCAGTCGGACAGGTGGCTATGGCTACACCTTC	CASSRTGGYGYTF
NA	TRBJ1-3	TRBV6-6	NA	TGTGCCAGCATTGGGTTGACCTCTGGAAACACCATATATTTT	CASIGLTSGNTIYF
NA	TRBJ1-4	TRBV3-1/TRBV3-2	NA	TGTGCCAGCAGCCAAGAACTTCAGGAAAAACTGTTTTTT	CASSQELQEKLFF
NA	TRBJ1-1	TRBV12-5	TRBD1	TGTGCTAGTGGTCCCCAGGGGGCGCGGAACACTGAAGCTTTCTTT	CASGPQGARNTEAFF